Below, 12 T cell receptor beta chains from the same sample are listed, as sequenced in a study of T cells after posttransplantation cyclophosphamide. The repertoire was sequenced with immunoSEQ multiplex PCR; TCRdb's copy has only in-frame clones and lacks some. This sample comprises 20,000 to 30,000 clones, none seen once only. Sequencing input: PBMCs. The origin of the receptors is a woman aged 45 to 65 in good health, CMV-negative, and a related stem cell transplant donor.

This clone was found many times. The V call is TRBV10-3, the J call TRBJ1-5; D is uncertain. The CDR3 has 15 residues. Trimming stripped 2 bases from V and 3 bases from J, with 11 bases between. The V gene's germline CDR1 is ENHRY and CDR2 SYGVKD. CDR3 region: CAISEGQANNQPQHF. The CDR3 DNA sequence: TGTGCCATCAGTGAGGGCCAGGCCAACAATCAGCCCCAGCATTTT.

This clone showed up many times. CDR3 loop: CASSLERGGRSTDTQYF. The CDR3 DNA follows: TGCGCCAGCAGCTTGGAACGGGGGGGCCGTAGCACAGATACGCAGTATTTT. The V and J genes are TRBV5-1 and TRBJ2-3; 8 bases map to TRBD2. The germline gives CDR1 SGHRS, CDR2 YFSETQ. Losses at the gene ends were 0 bases for V and 0 bases for J; bases not matched to a gene: 6. This CDR3 has 17 residues.

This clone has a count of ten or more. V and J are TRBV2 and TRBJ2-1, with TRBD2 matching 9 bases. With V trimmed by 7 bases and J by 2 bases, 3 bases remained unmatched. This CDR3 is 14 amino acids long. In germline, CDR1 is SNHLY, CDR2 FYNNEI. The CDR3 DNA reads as TGTGCCAGCATTAGACTAGCGGCCTACAATGAGCAGTTCTTC. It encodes CASIRLAAYNEQFF.

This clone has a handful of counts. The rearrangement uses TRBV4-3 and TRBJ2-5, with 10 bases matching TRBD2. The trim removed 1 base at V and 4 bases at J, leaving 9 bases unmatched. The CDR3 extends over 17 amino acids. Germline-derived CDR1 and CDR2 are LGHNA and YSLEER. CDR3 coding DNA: TGCGCCAGCAGCCAAGGAGTATCTAGCGGGGGTTTAGAGACCCAGTACTTC. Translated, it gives CASSQGVSSGGLETQYF.

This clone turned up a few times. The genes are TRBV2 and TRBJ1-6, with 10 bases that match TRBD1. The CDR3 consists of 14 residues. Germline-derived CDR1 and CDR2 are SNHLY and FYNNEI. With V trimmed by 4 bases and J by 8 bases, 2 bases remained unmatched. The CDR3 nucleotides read TGTGCCAGCAGTGGGGACAGGGGTCATTCACCCCTCCACTTT. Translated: CASSGDRGHSPLHF.

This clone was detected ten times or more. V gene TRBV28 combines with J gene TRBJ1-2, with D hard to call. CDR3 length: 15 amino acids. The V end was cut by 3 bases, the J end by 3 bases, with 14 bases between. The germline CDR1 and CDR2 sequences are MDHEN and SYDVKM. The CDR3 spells CASSFGGGLYYGYTF. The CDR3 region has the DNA TGTGCCAGCAGTTTCGGTGGAGGGTTATACTATGGCTACACCTTC.

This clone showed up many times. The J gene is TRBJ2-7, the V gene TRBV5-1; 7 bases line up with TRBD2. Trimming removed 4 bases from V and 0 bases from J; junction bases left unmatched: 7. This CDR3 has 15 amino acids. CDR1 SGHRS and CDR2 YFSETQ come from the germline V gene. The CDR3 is CASSHLAESSYEQYF. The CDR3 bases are TGCGCCAGCAGCCACCTAGCGGAGAGCTCCTACGAGCAGTACTTC.

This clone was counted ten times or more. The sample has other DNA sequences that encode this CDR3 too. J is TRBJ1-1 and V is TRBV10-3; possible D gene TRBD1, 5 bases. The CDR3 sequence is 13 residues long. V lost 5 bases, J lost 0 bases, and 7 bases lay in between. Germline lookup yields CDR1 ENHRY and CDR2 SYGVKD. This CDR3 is CAISQGMNTEAFF. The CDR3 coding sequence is TGTGCCATCAGTCAGGGCATGAACACTGAAGCTTTCTTT.

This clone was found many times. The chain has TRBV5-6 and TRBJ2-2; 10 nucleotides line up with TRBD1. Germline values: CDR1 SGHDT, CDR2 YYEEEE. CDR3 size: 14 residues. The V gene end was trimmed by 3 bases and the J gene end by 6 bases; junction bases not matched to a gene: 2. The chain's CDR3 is CASSSDRGAGELFF. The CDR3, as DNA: TGTGCCAGCAGCTCGGACAGGGGGGCCGGGGAGCTGTTTTTT.

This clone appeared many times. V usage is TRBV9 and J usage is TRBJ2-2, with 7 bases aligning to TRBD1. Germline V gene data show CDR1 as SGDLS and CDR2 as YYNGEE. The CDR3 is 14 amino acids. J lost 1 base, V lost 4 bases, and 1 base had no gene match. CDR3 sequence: CASSRTGNTGELFF. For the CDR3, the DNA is TGTGCCAGCAGCCGGACAGGGAACACCGGGGAGCTGTTTTTT.

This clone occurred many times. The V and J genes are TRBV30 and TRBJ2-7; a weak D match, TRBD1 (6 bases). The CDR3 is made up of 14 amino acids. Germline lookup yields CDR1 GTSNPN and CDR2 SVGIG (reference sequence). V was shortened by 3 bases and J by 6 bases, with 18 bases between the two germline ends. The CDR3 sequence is CAWRPGTQAFEQYF. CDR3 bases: TGTGCCTGGAGACCCGGGACACAGGCGTTCGAGCAGTACTTC.

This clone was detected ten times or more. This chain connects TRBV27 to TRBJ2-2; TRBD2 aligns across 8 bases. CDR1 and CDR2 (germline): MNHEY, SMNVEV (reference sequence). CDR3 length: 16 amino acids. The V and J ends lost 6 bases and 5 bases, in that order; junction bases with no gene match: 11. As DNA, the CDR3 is TGTGCCAGCAGGCCTAGGACTAGCCTCTTAACCGGGGAGCTGTTTTTT. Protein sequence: CASRPRTSLLTGELFF.